This T cell receptor (beta chain) was sequenced during a study of shared clonotypes between healthy human individuals. Findings of the study overall: Approximately 5.4% of naive CD4 clonotypes were common to four donors.

V gave up 4 bases and J gave up 4 bases, with 13 bases separating them. The CDR3 sequence is 14 residues long. Germline CDR1 and CDR2: SNHLY and FYNNEI. Sequenced by immunoSEQ multiplex PCR; TCRdb stores in-frame clones only, minus some. Here the sample spans 1.6 million or so clones, approximately 98.5% being singletons. Regarding this clone: As yet, its antigen is unknown.

Nashville, Tennessee was home to all donors, each a Caucasian adult. V usage is TRBV2 and J usage is TRBJ1-2; D gene uncertain. What was sequenced was naive CD4+ T cells sorted from blood. Specified subset: CD45RA+ positively selected. The origin of this receptor is a man aged 25 to 40 in good health. CDR3 loop: CASSVPRPIYGYTF. CDR3 nucleotides: TGTGCCAGCAGTGTGCCCAGGCCAATCTATGGCTACACCTTC.